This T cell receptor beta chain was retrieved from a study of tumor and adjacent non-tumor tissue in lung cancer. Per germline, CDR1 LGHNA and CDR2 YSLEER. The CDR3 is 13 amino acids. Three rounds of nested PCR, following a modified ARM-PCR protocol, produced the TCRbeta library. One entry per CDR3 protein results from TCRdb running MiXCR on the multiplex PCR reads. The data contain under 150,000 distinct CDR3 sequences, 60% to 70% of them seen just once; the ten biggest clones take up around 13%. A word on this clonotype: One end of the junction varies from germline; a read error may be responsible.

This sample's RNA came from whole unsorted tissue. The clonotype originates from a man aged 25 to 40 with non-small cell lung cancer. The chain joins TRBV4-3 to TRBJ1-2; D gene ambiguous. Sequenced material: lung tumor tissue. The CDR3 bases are TGCGCCAGCAGCCCTACAAGTCGCTATGGCTATACCTTC. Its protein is CASSPTSRYGYTF.